This T cell receptor beta chain was recorded in a study of T-cell reconstitution after alpha-beta-depleted transplantation in children. The table lists this clonotype with a few counts. Its target is unknown. Regarding the study as a whole: Reported findings indicate that, about two months after transplant, alpha-beta T cells came from several hundred expanded clones, which were derived from non-depleted graft cells. Surviving recipient cells, namely T cells and thymic progenitors, were the source of high day-60 TCRbeta diversity in some patients. Diversity and T-cell counts at one year after transplant derived mostly from new T cells.

Trimming stripped 7 bases from V and 0 bases from J, with 15 bases between. This CDR3 has 14 amino acids. CDR1 and CDR2 from the germline V gene are SQVTM and ANQGSEA. The TCRbeta library incorporated unique molecular identifiers. Each CDR3 protein is one row after TCRdb ran MiXCR on the PCR reads. Seen here are some 110,000 distinct CDR3 sequences, 9% to 12% observed once, and the top ten hold under 35%. This specimen was PBMCs, taken before TCRalphabeta/CD19-depleted stem cell transplant. The V call is TRBV29-1, the J call TRBJ1-1, with a tentative D call TRBD1 (6 bases). This receptor was taken from a boy aged 2-15 years with acute lymphoblastic leukemia, due to receive a stem cell transplant. CDR3 nucleotide sequence: TGCAGCGGTACACAGGGCCTCATGAACACTGAAGCTTTCTTT. It specifies CSGTQGLMNTEAFF. Full variable domain (rest looked up from reference TRBV29-1 and TRBJ1-1): SAVISQKPSRDICQRGTSLTIQCQVDSQVTMMFWYRQQPGQSLTLIATANQGSEATYESGFVIDKFPISRPNLTFSTLTVSNMSPEDSSIYLCSGTQGLMNTEAFFGQGTRLTVV.